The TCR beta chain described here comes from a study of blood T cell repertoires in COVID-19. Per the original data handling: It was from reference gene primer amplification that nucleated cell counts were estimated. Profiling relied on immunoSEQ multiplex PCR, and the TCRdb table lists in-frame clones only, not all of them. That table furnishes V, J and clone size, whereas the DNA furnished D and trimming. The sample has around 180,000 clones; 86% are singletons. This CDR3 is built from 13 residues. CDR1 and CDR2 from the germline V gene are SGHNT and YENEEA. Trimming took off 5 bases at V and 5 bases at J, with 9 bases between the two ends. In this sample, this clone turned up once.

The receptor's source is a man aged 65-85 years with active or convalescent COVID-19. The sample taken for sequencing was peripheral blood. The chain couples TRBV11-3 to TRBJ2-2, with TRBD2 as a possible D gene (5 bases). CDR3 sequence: CASSPSRTGELFF. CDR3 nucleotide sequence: TGTGCCAGCAGCCCTAGCAGAACCGGGGAGCTGTTTTTT.